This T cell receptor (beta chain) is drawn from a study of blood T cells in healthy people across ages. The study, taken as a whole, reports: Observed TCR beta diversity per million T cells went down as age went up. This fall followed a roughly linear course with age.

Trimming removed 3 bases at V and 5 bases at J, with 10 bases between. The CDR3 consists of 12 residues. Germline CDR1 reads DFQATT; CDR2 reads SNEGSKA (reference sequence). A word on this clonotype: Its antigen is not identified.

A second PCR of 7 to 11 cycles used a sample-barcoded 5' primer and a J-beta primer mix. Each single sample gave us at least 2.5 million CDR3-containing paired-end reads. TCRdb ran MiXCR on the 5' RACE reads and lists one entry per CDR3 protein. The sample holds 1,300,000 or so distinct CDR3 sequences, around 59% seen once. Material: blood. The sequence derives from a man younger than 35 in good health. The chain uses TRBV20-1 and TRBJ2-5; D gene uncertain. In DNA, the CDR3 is TGCAGTGCTAGTACGGTGGGGGAGACCCAGTACTTC. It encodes CSASTVGETQYF.